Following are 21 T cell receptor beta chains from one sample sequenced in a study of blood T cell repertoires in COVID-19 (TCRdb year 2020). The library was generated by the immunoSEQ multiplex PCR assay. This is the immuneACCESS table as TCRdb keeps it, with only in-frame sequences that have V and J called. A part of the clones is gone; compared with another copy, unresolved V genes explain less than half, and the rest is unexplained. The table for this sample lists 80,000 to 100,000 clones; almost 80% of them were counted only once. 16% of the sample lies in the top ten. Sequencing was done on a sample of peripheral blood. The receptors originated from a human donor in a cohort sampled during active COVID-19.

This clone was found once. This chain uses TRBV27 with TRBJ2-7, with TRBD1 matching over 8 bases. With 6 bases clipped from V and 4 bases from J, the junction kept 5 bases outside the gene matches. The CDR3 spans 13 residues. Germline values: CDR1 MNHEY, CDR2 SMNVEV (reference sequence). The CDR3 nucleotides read TGTGCCAGCAGACGGACAGGGAGGTACGAGCAGTACTTC. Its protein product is CASRRTGRYEQYF.

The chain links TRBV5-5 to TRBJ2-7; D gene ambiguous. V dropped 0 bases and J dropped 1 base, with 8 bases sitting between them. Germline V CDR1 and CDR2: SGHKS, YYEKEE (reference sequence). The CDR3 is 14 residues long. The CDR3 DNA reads TGTGCCAGCAGCTTGGCCGCCGAGTCCTACGAGCAGTACTTC. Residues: CASSLAAESYEQYF.

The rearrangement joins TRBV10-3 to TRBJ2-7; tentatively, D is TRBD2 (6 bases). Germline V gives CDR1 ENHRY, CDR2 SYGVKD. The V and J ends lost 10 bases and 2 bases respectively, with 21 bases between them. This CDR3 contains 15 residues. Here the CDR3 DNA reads TGTGCCACCGCAACCGGGACTCGAACAGCCTACGAGCAGTACTTC. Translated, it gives CATATGTRTAYEQYF.

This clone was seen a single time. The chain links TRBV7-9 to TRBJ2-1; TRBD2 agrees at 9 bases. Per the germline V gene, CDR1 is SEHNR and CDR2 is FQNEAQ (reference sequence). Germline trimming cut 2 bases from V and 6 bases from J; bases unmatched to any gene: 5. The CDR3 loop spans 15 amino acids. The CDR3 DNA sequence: TGTGCCAGCAGCTTATCGCTAGCGGGGCCCAATGAGCAGTTCTTC. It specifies CASSLSLAGPNEQFF.

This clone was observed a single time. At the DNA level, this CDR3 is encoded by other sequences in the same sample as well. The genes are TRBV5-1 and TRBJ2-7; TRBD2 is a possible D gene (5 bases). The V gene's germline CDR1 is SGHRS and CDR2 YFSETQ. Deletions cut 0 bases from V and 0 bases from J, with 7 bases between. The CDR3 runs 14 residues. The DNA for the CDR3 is TGCGCCAGCAGCTTGGGAGGGAGCTCCTACGAGCAGTACTTC. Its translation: CASSLGGSSYEQYF.

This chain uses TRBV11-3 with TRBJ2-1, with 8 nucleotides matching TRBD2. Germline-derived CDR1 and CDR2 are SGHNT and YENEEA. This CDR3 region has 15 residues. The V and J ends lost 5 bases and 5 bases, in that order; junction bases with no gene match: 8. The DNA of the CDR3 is TGTGCCAGCAGCGTGCGGGGGGCCGGTAACAATGAGCAGTTCTTC. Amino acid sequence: CASSVRGAGNNEQFF.

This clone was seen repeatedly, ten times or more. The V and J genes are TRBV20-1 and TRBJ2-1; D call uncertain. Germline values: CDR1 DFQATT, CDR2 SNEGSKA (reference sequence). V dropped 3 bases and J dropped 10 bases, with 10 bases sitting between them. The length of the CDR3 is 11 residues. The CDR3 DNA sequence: TGCAGTGCTAGTCAAGCGAAGGAGCAGTTCTTC. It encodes CSASQAKEQFF.

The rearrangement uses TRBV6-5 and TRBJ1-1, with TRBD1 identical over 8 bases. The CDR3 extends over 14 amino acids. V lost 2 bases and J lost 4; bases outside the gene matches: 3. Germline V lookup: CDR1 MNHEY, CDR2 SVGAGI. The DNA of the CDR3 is TGTGCCAGCAGTTACGCGACAGGGGCCACTGAAGCTTTCTTT. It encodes CASSYATGATEAFF.

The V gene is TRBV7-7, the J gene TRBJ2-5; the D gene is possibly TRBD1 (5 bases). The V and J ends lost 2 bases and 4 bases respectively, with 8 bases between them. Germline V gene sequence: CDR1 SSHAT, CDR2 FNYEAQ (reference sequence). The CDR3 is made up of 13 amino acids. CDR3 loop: CASSLSGLETQYF. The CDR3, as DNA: TGTGCCAGCAGCTTATCAGGGTTAGAGACCCAGTACTTC.

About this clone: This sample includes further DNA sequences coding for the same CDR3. The DNA of the CDR3 is TGTGCCAGCAGCCAAGGCGGGGGCCTATCCTACAATGAGCAGTTCTTC. It is translated as CASSQGGGLSYNEQFF. This chain links TRBV3-1 (or the pseudogene TRBV3-2) with TRBJ2-1; a weak D match, TRBD2 (7 bases). V was shortened by 1 base and J by 1 base, with 11 bases between the two germline ends. In germline, CDR1 is LGHDT, CDR2 YNNKEL (reference sequence). This CDR3 spans 16 amino acids.

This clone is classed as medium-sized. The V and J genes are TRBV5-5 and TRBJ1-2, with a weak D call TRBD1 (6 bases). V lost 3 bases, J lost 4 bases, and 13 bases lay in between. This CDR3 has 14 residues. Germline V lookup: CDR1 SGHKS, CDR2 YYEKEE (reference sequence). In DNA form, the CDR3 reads TGTGCCAGCAGCTCAGGACAGCTTGGCTATGGCTACACCTTC. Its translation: CASSSGQLGYGYTF. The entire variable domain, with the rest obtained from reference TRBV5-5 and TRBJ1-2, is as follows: DAGVTQSPTHLIKTRGQQVTLRCSPISGHKSVSWYQQVLGQGPQFIFQYYEKEERGRGNFPDRFSARQFPNYSSELNVNALLLGDSALYLCASSSGQLGYGYTFGSGTRLTVV.

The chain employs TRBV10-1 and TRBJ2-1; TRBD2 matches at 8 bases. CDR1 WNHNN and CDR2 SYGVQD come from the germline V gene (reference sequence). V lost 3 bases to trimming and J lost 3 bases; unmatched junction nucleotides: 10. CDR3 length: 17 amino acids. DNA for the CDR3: TGCGCCAGCAGTGACTCGCGGGGGGCCCCACTCTACAATGAGCAGTTCTTC. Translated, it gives CASSDSRGAPLYNEQFF.

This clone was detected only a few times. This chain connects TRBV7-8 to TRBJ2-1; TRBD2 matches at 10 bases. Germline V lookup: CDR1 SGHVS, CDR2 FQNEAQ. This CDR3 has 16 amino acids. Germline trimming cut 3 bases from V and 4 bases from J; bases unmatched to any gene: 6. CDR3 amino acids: CASSFRTSGIYNEQFF. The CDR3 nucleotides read TGTGCCAGCAGCTTCCGGACTAGCGGAATATACAATGAGCAGTTCTTC.

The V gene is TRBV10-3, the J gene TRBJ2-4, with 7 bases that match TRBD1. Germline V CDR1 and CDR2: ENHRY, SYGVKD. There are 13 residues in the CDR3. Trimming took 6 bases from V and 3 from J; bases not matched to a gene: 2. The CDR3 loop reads CAISQGDKNIQYF. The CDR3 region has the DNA TGTGCCATCAGCCAGGGGGACAAAAACATTCAGTACTTC.

The DNA of the CDR3 is TGTGCCACCAGCAGAGATAGTGGAGCGGGAGCTTCAGCAGATACGCAGTATTTT. It specifies CATSRDSGAGASADTQYF. The V and J genes are TRBV15 and TRBJ2-3; TRBD2 agrees at 8 bases. V shed 0 bases and J 4 bases; nucleotides not matched to a gene: 12. The CDR3 has 18 residues. Per the germline V gene, CDR1 is LNHNV and CDR2 is YYDKDF (reference sequence).

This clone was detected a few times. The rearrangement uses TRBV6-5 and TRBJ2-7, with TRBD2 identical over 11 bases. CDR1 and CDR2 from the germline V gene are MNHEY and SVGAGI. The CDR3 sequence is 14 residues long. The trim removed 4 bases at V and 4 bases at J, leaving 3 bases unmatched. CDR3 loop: CASSLAGGPYEQYF. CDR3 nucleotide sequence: TGTGCCAGCAGTTTAGCGGGAGGGCCGTACGAGCAGTACTTC.

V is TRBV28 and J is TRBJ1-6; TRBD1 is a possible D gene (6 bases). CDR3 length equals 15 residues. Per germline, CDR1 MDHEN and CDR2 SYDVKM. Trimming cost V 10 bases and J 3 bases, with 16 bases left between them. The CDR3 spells CATQAGQLYNSPLHF. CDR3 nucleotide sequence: TGTGCCACTCAAGCGGGACAACTCTATAATTCACCCCTCCACTTT.

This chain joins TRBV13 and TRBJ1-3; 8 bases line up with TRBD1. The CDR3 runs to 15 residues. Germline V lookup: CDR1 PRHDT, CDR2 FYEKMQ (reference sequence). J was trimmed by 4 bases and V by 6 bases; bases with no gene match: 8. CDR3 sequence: CASSYDRGRGNTIYF. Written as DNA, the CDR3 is TGTGCCAGCAGTTATGACAGGGGAAGAGGAAACACCATATATTTT.

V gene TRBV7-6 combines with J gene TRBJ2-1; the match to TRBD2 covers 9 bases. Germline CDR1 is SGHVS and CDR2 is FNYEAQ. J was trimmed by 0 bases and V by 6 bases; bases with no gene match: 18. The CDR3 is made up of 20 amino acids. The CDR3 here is CASSQIGGGAGRGSYNEQFF. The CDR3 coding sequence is TGTGCCAGCAGTCAAATAGGCGGGGGGGCCGGTAGGGGCTCCTACAATGAGCAGTTCTTC.

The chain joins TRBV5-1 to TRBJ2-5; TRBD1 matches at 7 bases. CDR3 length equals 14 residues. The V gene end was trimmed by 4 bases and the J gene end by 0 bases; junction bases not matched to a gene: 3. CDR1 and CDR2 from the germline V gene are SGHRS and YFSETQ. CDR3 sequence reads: CASSQQGNQETQYF. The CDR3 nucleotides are TGCGCCAGCAGCCAACAGGGGAACCAAGAGACCCAGTACTTC.

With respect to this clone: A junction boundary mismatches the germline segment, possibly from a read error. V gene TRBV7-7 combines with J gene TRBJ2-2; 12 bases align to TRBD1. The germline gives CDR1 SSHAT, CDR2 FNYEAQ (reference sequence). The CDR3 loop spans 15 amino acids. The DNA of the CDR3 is TGTGCTAGCAGCGCGGGACAGGGGGCGTTCGGGGAGCTGTTTTTT. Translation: CASSAGQGAFGELFF. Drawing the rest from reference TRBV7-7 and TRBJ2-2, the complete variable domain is GAGVSQSPRYKVTKRGQDVTLRCDPISSHATLYWYQQALGQGPEFLTYFNYEAQPDKSGLPSDRFSAERPEGSISTLTIQRTEQRDSAMYRCASSAGQGAFGELFFGEGSRLTVL.